The clone carrying this TCR beta chain was counted once. Its antigen is currently unknown. At one boundary the junction diverges from the germline segment, which might be a read error. This record belongs to a study of cytomegalovirus exposure and HLA in healthy donors. In the PCR, 60 Vbeta and 13 Jbeta primers were used. Here immunoSEQ multiplex PCR was the method, and the copy in TCRdb shows in-frame clones only, minus some. The repertoire holds 150,000 to 200,000 clones, with roughly 80% as singletons. Study outcomes and limitations: CMV serostatus was the only immune exposure information that was available.

The source material was PBMCs. The source of this sequence is a man aged 40-50 years in good health and CMV-seronegative.

As DNA, the CDR3 is TGTGCCAGCAGCTTTAGGGGACTAGCGGGAGCGTCGAGCTTC. Encoded protein: CASSFRGLAGASSF. V and J are TRBV11-2 and TRBJ2-7; TRBD2 matches at 14 bases. This CDR3 has 14 residues. The germline V gene encodes CDR1 SGHAT and CDR2 FQNNGV.